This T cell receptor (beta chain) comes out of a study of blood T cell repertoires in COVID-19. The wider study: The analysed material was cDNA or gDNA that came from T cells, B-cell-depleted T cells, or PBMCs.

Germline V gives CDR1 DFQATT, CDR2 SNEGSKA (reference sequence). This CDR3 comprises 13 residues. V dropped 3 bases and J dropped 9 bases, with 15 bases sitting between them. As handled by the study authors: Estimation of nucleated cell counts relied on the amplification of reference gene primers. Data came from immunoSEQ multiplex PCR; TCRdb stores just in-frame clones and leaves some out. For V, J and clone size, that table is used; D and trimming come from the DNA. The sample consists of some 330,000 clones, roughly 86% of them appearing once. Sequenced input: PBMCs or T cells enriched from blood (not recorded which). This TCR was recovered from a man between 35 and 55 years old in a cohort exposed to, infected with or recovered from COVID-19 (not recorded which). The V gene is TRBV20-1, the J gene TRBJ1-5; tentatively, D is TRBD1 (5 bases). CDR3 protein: CSASPTSQGPQHF. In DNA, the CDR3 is TGCAGTGCTAGTCCGACGTCTCAGGGGCCCCAGCATTTT.